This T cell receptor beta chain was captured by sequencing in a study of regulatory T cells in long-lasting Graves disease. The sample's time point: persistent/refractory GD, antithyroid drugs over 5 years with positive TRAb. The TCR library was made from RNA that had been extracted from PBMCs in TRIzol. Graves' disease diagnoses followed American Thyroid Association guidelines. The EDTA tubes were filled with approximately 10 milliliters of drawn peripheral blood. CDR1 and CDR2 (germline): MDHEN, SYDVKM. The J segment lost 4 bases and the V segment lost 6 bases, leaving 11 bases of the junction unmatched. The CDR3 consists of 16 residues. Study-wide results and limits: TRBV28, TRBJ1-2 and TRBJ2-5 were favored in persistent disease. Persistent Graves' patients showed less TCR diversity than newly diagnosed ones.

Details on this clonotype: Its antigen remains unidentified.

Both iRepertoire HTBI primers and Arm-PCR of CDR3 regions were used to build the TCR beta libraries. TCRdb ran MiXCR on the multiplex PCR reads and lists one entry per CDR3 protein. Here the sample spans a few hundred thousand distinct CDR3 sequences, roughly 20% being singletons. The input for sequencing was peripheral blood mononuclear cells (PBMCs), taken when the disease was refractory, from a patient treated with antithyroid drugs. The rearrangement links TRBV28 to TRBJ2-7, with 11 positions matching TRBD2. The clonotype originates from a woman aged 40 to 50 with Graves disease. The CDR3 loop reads CASSQATSGRLYEQYF. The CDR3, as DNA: TGTGCCAGCAGCCAAGCCACTAGCGGGAGACTATACGAGCAGTACTTC.